This T cell receptor (beta chain) derives from a study of blood T cell repertoires in COVID-19. The CDR3 runs to 16 residues. Looked up from germline, CDR1 is SEHNR and CDR2 is FQNEAQ (reference sequence). V lost 1 base and J 0 bases, leaving 10 bases between the germline ends. The assay was immunoSEQ multiplex PCR, and TCRdb's table has in-frame clones only and misses some. The profile shows 200,000 to 250,000 clones, 86% of them singletons. The sample consisted of PBMCs or T cells enriched from blood (not recorded which). The source is a woman in her fifties or sixties in a cohort exposed to, infected with or recovered from COVID-19 (not recorded which). The chain couples TRBV7-9 to TRBJ1-3; no clear D gene. CDR3 amino acids: CASSLGAMDSGNTIYF. The CDR3 DNA follows: TGTGCCAGCAGCTTAGGGGCGATGGACTCTGGAAACACCATATATTTT.